Presented here are 20 T cell receptor beta chains from one specimen sequenced in a study of blood T cells in healthy people across ages. PCR was performed a second time for roughly 6 to 12 cycles using a sample-barcoded 5' primer and a J-beta primer mix. A single record per CDR3 protein comes from TCRdb applying MiXCR to the 5' RACE reads. Of almost 1 million distinct CDR3 sequences listed, 51% are singletons. Sequenced sample: blood. These receptors all come from a woman aged 60-75 years in good health.

The chain carries TRBV5-6 and TRBJ2-1; a possible D gene is TRBD2 (7 bases). Trimming removed 3 bases from V and 9 bases from J, with 13 bases in between. CDR1 SGHDT and CDR2 YYEEEE come from the germline V gene. The CDR3 has 13 amino acids. This CDR3 reads CASSSGGGSEQFF. CDR3 nucleotide sequence: TGTGCCAGCAGCTCCGGGGGCGGGAGTGAGCAGTTCTTC.

V is TRBV15 and J is TRBJ2-7; no clear D. Germline CDR1 and CDR2: LNHNV and YYDKDF (reference sequence). Trimming stripped 4 bases from V and 5 bases from J, with 12 bases between. This CDR3 comprises 13 residues. The CDR3 sequence: CATSTVRSDEQYF. DNA for the CDR3: TGTGCCACCAGCACAGTTAGAAGCGACGAGCAGTACTTC. Together with reference TRBV15 and TRBJ2-7, the CDR3 gives the full variable domain: DAMVIQNPRYQVTQFGKPVTLSCSQTLNHNVMYWYQQKSSQAPKLLFHYYDKDFNNEADTPDNFQSRRPNTSFCFLDIRSPGLGDTAMYLCATSTVRSDEQYFGPGTRLTVT.

The gene calls are TRBV28 and TRBJ1-2, with TRBD1 matching 7 bases. Germline CDR1 reads MDHEN; CDR2 reads SYDVKM. V trimming: 2 bases; J trimming: 3 bases; junction bases outside the gene matches: 12. The CDR3 loop spans 17 amino acids. Written as DNA, the CDR3 is TGTGCCAGCAGTTTAGTCAAAGATAGGGGGCGTTACTATGGCTACACCTTC. Translating gives CASSLVKDRGRYYGYTF.

This clonotype was found a few times. The rearrangement links TRBV29-1 to TRBJ2-3; D is unresolved. The CDR3 is made up of 13 amino acids. Trimming pared 7 bases from V and 2 bases from J, leaving 13 bases between. Germline V gene sequence: CDR1 SQVTM, CDR2 ANQGSEA. The chain's CDR3 is CSAGNPDTDTQYF. The CDR3 DNA follows: TGCAGCGCTGGAAACCCAGACACAGATACGCAGTATTTT.

The rearrangement joins TRBV7-6 to TRBJ2-5; D remains ambiguous. Germline assignment: CDR1 SGHVS and CDR2 FNYEAQ. Trimming pared 5 bases from V and 4 bases from J, leaving 11 bases between. The CDR3 sequence is 13 residues long. CDR3 sequence: CASSGSSPETQYF. CDR3 nucleotides: TGTGCCAGCAGCGGTAGTTCGCCAGAGACCCAGTACTTC.

This rearrangement joins TRBV19 to TRBJ2-1, with D possibly matching TRBD1 (5 bases). Germline CDR1 LNHDA, CDR2 SQIVND (reference sequence). V dropped 4 bases and J dropped 1 base, with 11 bases sitting between them. This CDR3 is built from 15 residues. CDR3 in amino acids: CASSTQDVSYNEQFF. Written as DNA, the CDR3 is TGTGCCAGTAGTACACAGGACGTGTCCTACAATGAGCAGTTCTTC.

The gene calls are TRBV4-2 and TRBJ1-4, with a weak D call TRBD1 (6 bases). In germline, CDR1 is LGHNA, CDR2 YNFKEQ. Trimming pared 3 bases from V and 4 bases from J, leaving 15 bases between. The CDR3 runs 16 residues. The CDR3 protein is CASSHVRGGLNEKLFF. In DNA, the CDR3 is TGTGCCAGCAGCCATGTTAGGGGGGGCCTTAATGAAAAACTGTTTTTT.

This clonotype was observed a few times. The chain is built from TRBV6-2 or TRBV6-3 and TRBJ2-3, with D hard to call. The CDR3 runs 12 residues. V dropped 8 bases and J dropped 6 bases, with 12 bases sitting between them. The germline CDR1 and CDR2 sequences are MNHEY and SVGEGT. CDR3 region: CASAEVMDTQYF. The CDR3 region has the DNA TGTGCCAGCGCCGAGGTGATGGATACGCAGTATTTT.

This clonotype was recorded a few times. V usage is TRBV12-3 or TRBV12-4 and J usage is TRBJ2-2; perhaps TRBD2 as D (6 bases). The V gene lost 9 bases and the J gene lost 0 bases, with 14 bases spanning the gap. The CDR3 runs to 15 residues. DNA of the CDR3: TGTGCCAGTTACTCCGGGGGAGCGAACACCGGGGAGCTGTTTTTT. Translated, it gives CASYSGGANTGELFF.

The V and J genes are TRBV28 and TRBJ2-7; D call uncertain. Germline V gene lookup returns CDR1 MDHEN and CDR2 SYDVKM. V was cut by 4 bases and J by 4 bases, with 11 bases left in between. This CDR3 has 13 residues. The CDR3 sequence: CASSSPPLYEQYF. CDR3 coding DNA: TGTGCCAGCAGTTCCCCGCCTTTATACGAGCAGTACTTC.

This clonotype was counted a few times. The chain employs TRBV20-1 and TRBJ2-7; either TRBD1 or TRBD2 may fit D (6 bases each). V was pared by 8 bases and J by 6 bases, with 14 bases between. Germline V lookup: CDR1 DFQATT, CDR2 SNEGSKA (reference sequence). The CDR3 spans 11 residues. CDR3 in DNA: TGCAGTAGCGCGGGGACAAGCGAGCAGTACTTC. This encodes CSSAGTSEQYF.

This clonotype was detected only a few times. The CDR3 DNA follows: TGCGCCAGCAGCCATGGTAGTGGTAGCTCCTACAATGAGCAGTTCTTC. This translates into CASSHGSGSSYNEQFF. V is TRBV4-1 and J is TRBJ2-1; the D is unclear. Germline CDR1 reads MGHRA; CDR2 reads YSYEKL. CDR3 length: 16 residues. Trimming stripped 3 bases from V and 0 bases from J, with 12 bases between.

This clonotype came up a few times. This sequence joins TRBV7-9 and TRBJ2-4; tentatively, D is TRBD1 (6 bases). The DNA matches TRBJ2-7 better at its end, which makes the J call doubtful. CDR3 length equals 13 residues. Germline V gene lookup returns CDR1 SEHNR and CDR2 FQNEAQ (reference sequence). The CDR3 bases are TGTGCCAGCAGCTCTTGGACAGCCTACGAGCAGTACTTC. Its translation is CASSSWTAYEQYF.

The V and J genes are TRBV29-1 and TRBJ2-3, with 10 bases that match TRBD2. V shed 7 bases and J 2 bases; nucleotides not matched to a gene: 3. CDR1 SQVTM and CDR2 ANQGSEA come from the germline V gene. This CDR3 region has 13 residues. CDR3 coding DNA: TGCAGCGCTAGCGGGGGACTCACAGATACGCAGTATTTT. Translating gives CSASGGLTDTQYF.

V and J are TRBV15 and TRBJ1-5, with a possible D match to TRBD1 (5 bases). Germline CDR1 reads LNHNV; CDR2 reads YYDKDF (reference sequence). Trimming took off 2 bases at V and 1 base at J, with 15 bases between the two ends. The CDR3 has 17 residues. The CDR3 loop is CATSRKWTPTSNQPQHF. CDR3 DNA sequence: TGTGCCACCAGCAGAAAGTGGACACCAACGAGCAATCAGCCCCAGCATTTT.

The sample holds many counts of this clonotype. The V and J genes are TRBV7-9 and TRBJ2-2; D is unclear. Germline CDR1 reads SEHNR; CDR2 reads FQNEAQ (reference sequence). With 5 bases removed from V and 4 bases from J, the gap between germline ends came to 14 bases. The CDR3 length is 15 residues. The CDR3: CASSRSSIGTGELFF. CDR3 bases: TGTGCCAGCAGCCGATCCTCAATCGGCACCGGGGAGCTGTTTTTT. Full variable domain (outside the CDR3, taken from reference TRBV7-9 and TRBJ2-2): DTGVSQNPRHKITKRGQNVTFRCDPISEHNRLYWYRQTLGQGPEFLTYFQNEAQLEKSRLLSDRFSAERPKGSFSTLEIQRTEQGDSAMYLCASSRSSIGTGELFFGEGSRLTVL.

CDR3 in amino acids: CASSRQLAGGSDGELFF. The CDR3 coding sequence is TGTGCCAGCAGCCGCCAACTAGCGGGAGGAAGCGACGGGGAGCTGTTTTTT. This chain links TRBV14 with TRBJ2-2; 12 bases are shared with TRBD2. V was pared by 4 bases and J by 7 bases, with 10 bases of the junction left unmatched. This CDR3 has 17 amino acids. Germline V gives CDR1 SGHDN, CDR2 FVKESK.

This clonotype has ten or more counts. The chain joins TRBV29-1 to TRBJ2-7; maybe TRBD2 (5 bases). Deletions cut 3 bases from V and 4 bases from J, with 16 bases between. The CDR3 covers 14 residues. CDR1 and CDR2 (germline): SQVTM, ANQGSEA. The CDR3 is CSVEPLRGAYEQYF. In nucleotides, the CDR3 is TGCAGCGTTGAGCCCCTACGGGGTGCATACGAGCAGTACTTC.

J is TRBJ1-1 and V is TRBV20-1, with TRBD1 identical over 8 bases. Germline values: CDR1 DFQATT, CDR2 SNEGSKA (reference sequence). V lost 3 bases and J lost 4; bases outside the gene matches: 10. The CDR3 consists of 15 residues. The CDR3 sequence is CSASPTGQGATEAFF. CDR3 in DNA: TGCAGTGCTAGTCCGACCGGACAGGGAGCCACTGAAGCTTTCTTT.

J is TRBJ2-5 and V is TRBV5-1; D is perhaps TRBD2 (5 bases). Germline CDR1 is SGHRS and CDR2 is YFSETQ. This CDR3 comprises 18 residues. The V and J ends lost 4 bases and 5 bases respectively, with 27 bases between them. CDR3 region: CASSTSSGSRGPGETQYF. DNA for the CDR3: TGCGCCAGCAGCACTTCAAGCGGAAGCCGGGGTCCTGGGGAGACCCAGTACTTC.